Following are 8 T cell receptor beta chains from one sample sequenced in a study of T cells of healthy individuals. MiXCR, run by TCRdb on the 5' RACE reads, gives a single entry per CDR3 protein. The sample has approximately 89,000 distinct CDR3 sequences, about 5% seen once. These receptors all come from a female donor in good health.

This clonotype has more than one count but fewer than ten. This chain connects TRBV13 to TRBJ2-1, with 9 bases lining up with TRBD1. Per the germline V gene, CDR1 is PRHDT and CDR2 is FYEKMQ (reference sequence). This CDR3 is built from 14 residues. V shed 5 bases and J 2 bases; nucleotides not matched to a gene: 1. Here the CDR3 reads CASSRTGAYNEQFF. The DNA of the CDR3 is TGTGCCAGCAGCCGGACAGGGGCCTACAATGAGCAGTTCTTC.

This clonotype was seen ten or more times. CDR3 DNA sequence: TGTGCCAGCAGCCAAGAGGGGGGCCATCAGCCCCAGCATTTT. This translates into CASSQEGGHQPQHF. The V gene is TRBV3-1, the J gene TRBJ1-5; D is possibly TRBD1 (6 bases). The CDR3 loop spans 14 amino acids. Per the germline V gene, CDR1 is LGHDT and CDR2 is YNNKEL (reference sequence). The V end was cut by 0 bases, the J end by 5 bases, with 8 bases between.

The V gene is TRBV10-3, the J gene TRBJ2-7; 7 bases fit TRBD1. The CDR3 runs to 14 residues. Germline V gives CDR1 ENHRY, CDR2 SYGVKD. J gave up 3 bases and V 3 bases, and 5 bases lay outside the gene matches. CDR3 bases: TGTGCCATCAGTGAATACAGGGGACACTACGAGCAGTACTTC. Its protein product is CAISEYRGHYEQYF.

This clonotype was recorded many times. The chain carries TRBV5-4 and TRBJ2-1; 10 bases map to TRBD2. The length of the CDR3 is 14 residues. Looked up from germline, CDR1 is SGHNT and CDR2 is YYREEE (reference sequence). V lost 5 bases to trimming and J lost 10 bases; unmatched junction nucleotides: 9. DNA of the CDR3: TGTGCCAGCAGAGCGGGAGGGGGAACGGGAGAGCAGTTCTTC. Protein sequence: CASRAGGGTGEQFF.

This clonotype was counted only a few times. The chain employs TRBV9 and TRBJ1-6; D is undetermined. CDR1 SGDLS and CDR2 YYNGEE come from the germline V gene. V lost 3 bases and J lost 11, with 12 bases in between. The CDR3 contains 13 residues. CDR3 DNA: TGTGCCAGCAGCGAATATGAATTCGCACCCCTCCACTTT. Amino acid sequence: CASSEYEFAPLHF. Together with reference TRBV9 and TRBJ1-6, the CDR3 gives the full variable domain: DSGVTQTPKHLITATGQRVTLRCSPRSGDLSVYWYQQSLDQGLQFLIQYYNGEERAKGNILERFSAQQFPDLHSELNLSSLELGDSALYFCASSEYEFAPLHFGNGTRLTVT.

This clonotype was counted at least ten times. This chain uses TRBV20-1 with TRBJ2-5; perhaps TRBD1 as D (5 bases). The CDR3 spans 13 residues. The V end lost 6 bases, the J end lost 1 base, and 12 bases lay between the germline ends. Germline CDR1 reads DFQATT; CDR2 reads SNEGSKA (reference sequence). CDR3 sequence: CSASQGPQETQYF. CDR3 DNA: TGCAGTGCCTCCCAGGGCCCCCAAGAGACCCAGTACTTC.

The table lists this clonotype with a few counts. The chain employs TRBV7-9 and TRBJ2-1; 7 nucleotides line up with TRBD1. Germline CDR1 and CDR2: SEHNR and FQNEAQ (reference sequence). This CDR3 region has 16 residues. Germline trimming cut 6 bases from V and 8 bases from J; bases unmatched to any gene: 16. DNA of the CDR3: TGTGCCAGCAGGAACACTCCAGGGGGTCCCTCGTATGAGCAGTTCTTC. Translated, it gives CASRNTPGGPSYEQFF.

There are many counts of this clonotype. The V gene is TRBV29-1, the J gene TRBJ1-1; 8 bases agree with TRBD1. CDR1 is SQVTM, CDR2 ANQGSEA, per germline. V lost 7 bases, J lost 7 bases, and 11 bases stayed unmatched. The CDR3 is 13 amino acids. The CDR3 DNA sequence: TGCAGCGCCGCCAGGGACAGGAGCAGTGAAGCTTTCTTT. It yields the protein CSAARDRSSEAFF.